These 25 T cell receptor beta chains were sequenced from one sample in a study of T cell repertoires in cytomegalovirus infection. Their target antigens are unknown. MiXCR, applied by TCRdb to the reads, yields one record per CDR3 protein. The top ten hold roughly two fifths of the sample, which has around 430,000 distinct CDR3 sequences, about 39% seen once. Sequencing was performed on cultured PBMCs, taken from culture after CMV antigen stimulation. All receptors come from a human donor in good health (CMV status not recorded). Some clones in this sample may be carry-over from other donors' samples.

For the CDR3, the DNA is TGTGCCAGTAGCCCTCGGCCTGAAGCTTTCTTT. It translates to CASSPRPEAFF. J is TRBJ1-1 and V is TRBV19; D not certain. Between the trimmed V and J ends, which lost 6 bases and 6 bases, there was a span of 8 bases. This CDR3 is built from 11 residues. Germline V gene lookup returns CDR1 LNHDA and CDR2 SQIVND (reference sequence).

This clonotype was seen a single time. This chain links TRBV10-3 with TRBJ1-3; TRBD1 aligns across 8 bases. Trimming removed 6 bases from V and 8 bases from J; junction bases left unmatched: 6. There are 13 residues in the CDR3. Germline V gives CDR1 ENHRY, CDR2 SYGVKD. CDR3 sequence (DNA): TGTGCCATCAGGACAGGGGCTCCATACACCATATATTTT. This translates into CAIRTGAPYTIYF.

This rearrangement joins TRBV5-4 to TRBJ1-2; 9 bases line up with TRBD1. The trim removed 5 bases at V and 3 bases at J, leaving 11 bases unmatched. The CDR3 sequence is 16 residues long. Germline V gene lookup returns CDR1 SGHNT and CDR2 YYREEE (reference sequence). The CDR3 nucleotides are TGTGCCAGCAGATACACAGGGGGCAATTTGGACTATGGCTACACCTTC. Translating it yields CASRYTGGNLDYGYTF.

This chain connects TRBV5-1 to TRBJ2-1; D tentatively fits TRBD1 or TRBD2 (5 bases each). Trimming took 0 bases from V and 8 from J, leaving 15 bases between them. This CDR3 contains 15 residues. Germline loops: CDR1 SGHRS, CDR2 YFSETQ. The CDR3 DNA sequence: TGCGCCAGCAGCTTGGACTGGGGTTTGGGACATGAGCAGTTCTTC. Its translation: CASSLDWGLGHEQFF.

In this sample, this clonotype turned up a few times. A read error may produce the germline difference seen at one junction end. The chain is built from TRBV2 and TRBJ1-2; D not resolved. Germline lookup yields CDR1 SNHLY and CDR2 FYNNEI. The CDR3 contains 14 residues. In nucleotides, the CDR3 is TGTGCCTGCAGTGAATCCCGAGACAACTATGGCTACACCTTC. As protein: CACSESRDNYGYTF. The whole variable domain, filled in from reference TRBV2 and TRBJ1-2, reads EPEVTQTPSHQVTQMGQEVILRCVPISNHLYFYWYRQILGQKVEFLVSFYNNEISEKSEIFDDQFSVERPDGSNFTLKIRSTKLEDSAMYFCACSESRDNYGYTFGSGTRLTVV.

The chain carries TRBV9 and TRBJ2-7; D may match TRBD1 or TRBD2 (5 bases each). V dropped 4 bases and J dropped 3 bases, with 14 bases sitting between them. Germline V gene data show CDR1 as SGDLS and CDR2 as YYNGEE. The CDR3 is 14 residues long. The CDR3 nucleotides read TGTGCCAGCAGCATGGGACGGGGTAACTACGAGCAGTACTTC. Translated, it gives CASSMGRGNYEQYF.

The chain employs TRBV7-2 and TRBJ1-2; D unresolved. The CDR3 has 13 amino acids. The germline V gene has CDR1 SGHTA and CDR2 FQGNSA. V lost 7 bases, J lost 2 bases, and 11 bases lay in between. The CDR3 is CASTRPGNYGYTF. In nucleotides, the CDR3 is TGTGCCAGCACCAGACCGGGGAACTATGGCTACACCTTC.

This clonotype was observed a few times. The chain joins TRBV24-1 to TRBJ1-5; 11 nucleotides line up with TRBD1. The V gene's germline CDR1 is KGHDR and CDR2 SFDVKD. This CDR3 is 16 amino acids long. J gave up 6 bases and V 3 bases, and 6 bases lay outside the gene matches. The chain's CDR3 is CATSDPGQGAGQPQHF. DNA for the CDR3: TGTGCCACCAGTGATCCCGGACAGGGGGCCGGTCAGCCCCAGCATTTT.

The J gene is TRBJ2-5, the V gene TRBV20-1; no reliable D call. From germline, CDR1 is DFQATT and CDR2 SNEGSKA (reference sequence). This CDR3 region has 13 residues. Trimming took off 0 bases at V and 4 bases at J, with 9 bases between the two ends. CDR3 in amino acids: CSAREALPETQYF. CDR3 coding DNA: TGCAGTGCTAGAGAGGCCCTTCCAGAGACCCAGTACTTC.

The table lists this clonotype with a few counts. The V gene is TRBV12-3 or TRBV12-4, the J gene TRBJ1-5; D unclear. The CDR3 loop spans 13 amino acids. The V end was cut by 5 bases, the J end by 3 bases, with 8 bases between. This CDR3 is CASSLGDNQPQHF. CDR3 nucleotides: TGTGCCAGCAGTCTGGGAGACAATCAGCCCCAGCATTTT.

The chain is built from TRBV7-2 and TRBJ1-2; 7 nucleotides agree with TRBD1. CDR1 SGHTA and CDR2 FQGNSA come from the germline V gene. V gave up 5 bases and J gave up 4 bases; unmatched junction bases: 13. This CDR3 contains 16 residues. CDR3 DNA sequence: TGTGCCAGCAGCCCACCAGGGGGAGGCCAGGTCTATGGCTACACCTTC. Protein product: CASSPPGGGQVYGYTF. Full variable domain (rest looked up from reference TRBV7-2 and TRBJ1-2): GAGVSQSPSNKVTEKGKDVELRCDPISGHTALYWYRQSLGQGLEFLIYFQGNSAPDKSGLPSDRFSAERTGGSVSTLTIQRTQQEDSAVYLCASSPPGGGQVYGYTFGSGTRLTVV.

This clonotype showed up just a few times. This rearrangement joins TRBV6-2 or TRBV6-3 to TRBJ2-2; 9 bases align to TRBD1. V trimming: 5 bases; J trimming: 3 bases; junction bases outside the gene matches: 1. This CDR3 region has 14 residues. From germline, CDR1 is MNHEY and CDR2 SVGEGT. The CDR3 here is CASSRDRDTGELFF. The CDR3 region has the DNA TGTGCCAGCAGTAGGGACAGGGACACCGGGGAGCTGTTTTTT.

The rearrangement joins TRBV19 to TRBJ2-7, with 8 bases identical to TRBD1. The CDR3 length is 14 residues. Germline CDR1 reads LNHDA; CDR2 reads SQIVND (reference sequence). V shed 6 bases, J shed 3 bases, and the junction held 7 bases outside the gene matches. The CDR3 region is CASSHRDRLYEQYF. CDR3 DNA: TGTGCCAGTAGCCACCGGGACAGGCTCTACGAGCAGTACTTC. Combining the CDR3 with reference TRBV19 and TRBJ2-7 gives the whole variable domain DGGITQSPKYLFRKEGQNVTLSCEQNLNHDAMYWYRQDPGQGLRLIYYSQIVNDFQKGDIAEGYSVSREKKESFPLTVTSAQKNPTAFYLCASSHRDRLYEQYFGPGTRLTVT.

This CDR3 is CASSLRSGNTGELFF. DNA for the CDR3: TGTGCCAGCAGCTTACGTAGCGGGAACACCGGGGAGCTGTTTTTT. This chain uses TRBV11-3 with TRBJ2-2; maybe TRBD2 (6 bases). The CDR3 sequence is 15 residues long. Germline CDR1 is SGHNT and CDR2 is YENEEA. Trimming removed 2 bases at V and 1 base at J, with 8 bases between.

The table lists this clonotype with a few counts. The chain combines TRBV4-3 with TRBJ2-3; the D gene is possibly TRBD1 (6 bases). Trimming removed 3 bases from V and 1 base from J, with 14 bases in between. The length of the CDR3 is 16 residues. CDR1 and CDR2 (germline): LGHNA, YSLEER. The CDR3 region has the DNA TGCGCCAGCAGCCACCACAGGGAGAGGGGCACAGATACGCAGTATTTT. It encodes CASSHHRERGTDTQYF.

This clonotype was detected only once. The rearrangement joins TRBV10-3 to TRBJ2-7; a possible D gene is TRBD1 (5 bases). V was shortened by 2 bases and J by 2 bases, with 10 bases between the two germline ends. The CDR3 is 14 amino acids. Germline CDR1 and CDR2: ENHRY and SYGVKD. CDR3 residues: CAISELGAAYEQYF. The CDR3 DNA sequence: TGTGCCATCAGTGAGCTAGGGGCTGCCTACGAGCAGTACTTC.

The chain has TRBV6-2 or TRBV6-3 and TRBJ2-1, with a tentative D call TRBD2 (5 bases). Trimming took off 4 bases at V and 4 bases at J, with 11 bases between the two ends. Per the germline V gene, CDR1 is MNHEY and CDR2 is SVGEGT. The CDR3 has 14 amino acids. CDR3: CASSWASLYNEQFF. In nucleotides, the CDR3 is TGTGCCAGCAGTTGGGCTAGCCTTTACAATGAGCAGTTCTTC.

The CDR3 region is CASSYRGVGPYEQYF. In DNA, the CDR3 is TGTGCCAGCAGTTACAGGGGGGTGGGGCCCTACGAGCAGTACTTC. The genes are TRBV6-2 or TRBV6-3 and TRBJ2-7, with D possibly being TRBD1 or TRBD2 (6 bases each). The germline V gene encodes CDR1 MNHEY and CDR2 SVGEGT. With 2 bases removed from V and 2 bases from J, the gap between germline ends came to 13 bases. There are 15 residues in the CDR3.

This chain links TRBV19 with TRBJ1-2; D ambiguous. The CDR3 consists of 13 residues. Germline V gene sequence: CDR1 LNHDA, CDR2 SQIVND (reference sequence). V was trimmed by 8 bases and J by 4 bases, leaving 14 bases between them. The CDR3 reads CASLRTGAYGYTF. CDR3 DNA sequence: TGTGCCAGTTTGCGGACGGGAGCCTATGGCTACACCTTC.

This clonotype was seen more than once but under ten times. V usage is TRBV12-3 or TRBV12-4 and J usage is TRBJ2-3, with 10 bases matching TRBD2. This CDR3 spans 15 amino acids. J was trimmed by 9 bases and V by 6 bases; bases with no gene match: 12. CDR3 bases: TGTGCCAGCAGCCATTTAGCGGGGGGCTTTGTCACGCAGTATTTT. Its translation: CASSHLAGGFVTQYF.

This clonotype was detected a few times. J is TRBJ1-1 and V is TRBV6-6; the D is unclear. The CDR3 totals 13 residues. V was shortened by 0 bases and J by 4 bases, with 6 bases between the two germline ends. Germline V gene lookup returns CDR1 MNHNY and CDR2 SVGAGI (reference sequence). As DNA, the CDR3 is TGTGCCAGCAGTTACTCCTCCCTCACTGAAGCTTTCTTT. Translated, it gives CASSYSSLTEAFF.

This clonotype was found once. The V and J genes are TRBV10-3 and TRBJ2-3; TRBD2 is a possible D gene (7 bases). From germline, CDR1 is ENHRY and CDR2 SYGVKD. V lost 10 bases and J lost 7, with 15 bases in between. This CDR3 comprises 12 residues. CDR3 in amino acids: CATQGGGNTQYF. Here the CDR3 DNA reads TGTGCCACACAGGGCGGGGGAAATACGCAGTATTTT.

Many counts were recorded for this clonotype. The genes are TRBV7-2 and TRBJ1-1; D perhaps matches TRBD1 (6 bases). Germline CDR1 reads SGHTA; CDR2 reads FQGNSA. Between the trimmed V and J ends, which lost 5 bases and 1 base, there was a span of 14 bases. The CDR3 spans 15 residues. Here the CDR3 reads CASSPAGQWNTEAFF. Here the CDR3 DNA reads TGTGCCAGCAGCCCCGCGGGACAATGGAACACTGAAGCTTTCTTT.

In this sample, this clonotype turned up once. The chain links TRBV5-1 to TRBJ2-3, with D possibly TRBD2 on 5 matching bases. The CDR3 totals 14 residues. Germline V gives CDR1 SGHRS, CDR2 YFSETQ. V gave up 2 bases and J gave up 6 bases, with 13 bases separating them. The CDR3 DNA reads as TGCGCCAGCAGCTTTACGGACTCTTCGGATACGCAGTATTTT. As protein: CASSFTDSSDTQYF.

The gene calls are TRBV10-2 and TRBJ2-7; D is unclear. The germline CDR1 and CDR2 sequences are WSHSY and SAAADI. This CDR3 region has 12 residues. Trimming stripped 7 bases from V and 4 bases from J, with 11 bases between. The CDR3 here is CASKDWGYEQYF. The CDR3, as DNA: TGCGCCAGCAAAGATTGGGGTTACGAGCAGTACTTC.